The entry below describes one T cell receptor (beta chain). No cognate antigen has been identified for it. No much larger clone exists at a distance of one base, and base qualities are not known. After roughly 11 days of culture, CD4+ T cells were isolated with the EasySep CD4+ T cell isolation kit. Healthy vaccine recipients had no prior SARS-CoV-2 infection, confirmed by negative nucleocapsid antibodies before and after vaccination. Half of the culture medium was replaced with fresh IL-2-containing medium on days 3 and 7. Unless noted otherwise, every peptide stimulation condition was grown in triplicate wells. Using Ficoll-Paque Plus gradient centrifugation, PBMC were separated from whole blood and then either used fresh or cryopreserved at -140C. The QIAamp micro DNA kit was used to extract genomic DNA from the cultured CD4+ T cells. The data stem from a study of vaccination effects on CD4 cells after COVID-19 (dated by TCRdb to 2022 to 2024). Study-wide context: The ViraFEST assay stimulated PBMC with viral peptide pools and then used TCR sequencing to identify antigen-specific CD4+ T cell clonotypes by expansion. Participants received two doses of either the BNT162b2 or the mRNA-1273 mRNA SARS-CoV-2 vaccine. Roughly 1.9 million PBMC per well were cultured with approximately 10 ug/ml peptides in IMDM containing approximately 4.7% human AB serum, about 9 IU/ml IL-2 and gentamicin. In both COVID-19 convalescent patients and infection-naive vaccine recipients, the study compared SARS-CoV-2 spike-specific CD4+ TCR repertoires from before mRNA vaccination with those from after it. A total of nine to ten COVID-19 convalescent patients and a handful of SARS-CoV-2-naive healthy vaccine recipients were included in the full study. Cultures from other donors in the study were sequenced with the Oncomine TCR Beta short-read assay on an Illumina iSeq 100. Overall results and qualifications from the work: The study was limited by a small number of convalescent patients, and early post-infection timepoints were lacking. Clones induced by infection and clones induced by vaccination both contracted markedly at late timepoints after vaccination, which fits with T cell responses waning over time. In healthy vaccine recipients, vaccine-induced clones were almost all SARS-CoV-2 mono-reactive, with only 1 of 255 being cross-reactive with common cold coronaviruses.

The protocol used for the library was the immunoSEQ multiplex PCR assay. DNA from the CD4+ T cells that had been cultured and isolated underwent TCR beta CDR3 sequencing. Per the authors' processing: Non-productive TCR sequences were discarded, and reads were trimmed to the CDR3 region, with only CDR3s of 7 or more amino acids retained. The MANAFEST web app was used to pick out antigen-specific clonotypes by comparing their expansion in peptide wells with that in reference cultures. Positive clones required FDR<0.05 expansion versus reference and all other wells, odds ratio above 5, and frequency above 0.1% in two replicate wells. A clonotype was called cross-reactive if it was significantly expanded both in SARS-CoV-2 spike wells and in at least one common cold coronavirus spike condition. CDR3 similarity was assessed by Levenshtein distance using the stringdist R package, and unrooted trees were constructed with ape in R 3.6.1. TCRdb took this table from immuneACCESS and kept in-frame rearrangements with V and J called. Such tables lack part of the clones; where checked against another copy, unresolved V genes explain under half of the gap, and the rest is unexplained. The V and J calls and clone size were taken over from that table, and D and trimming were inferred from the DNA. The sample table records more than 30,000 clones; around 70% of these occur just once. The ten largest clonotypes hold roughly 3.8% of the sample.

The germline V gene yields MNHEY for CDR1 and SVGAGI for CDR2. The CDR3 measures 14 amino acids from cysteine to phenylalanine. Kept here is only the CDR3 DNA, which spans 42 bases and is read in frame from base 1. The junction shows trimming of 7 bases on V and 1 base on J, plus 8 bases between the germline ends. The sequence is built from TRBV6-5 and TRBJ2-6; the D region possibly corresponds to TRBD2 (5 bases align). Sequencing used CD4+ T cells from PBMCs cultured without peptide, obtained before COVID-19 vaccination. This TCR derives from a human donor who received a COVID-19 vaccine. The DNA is TGTGCCAGCACCCGCGGGTCTGGGGCCAACGTCCTGACTTTC. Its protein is CASTRGSGANVLTF.